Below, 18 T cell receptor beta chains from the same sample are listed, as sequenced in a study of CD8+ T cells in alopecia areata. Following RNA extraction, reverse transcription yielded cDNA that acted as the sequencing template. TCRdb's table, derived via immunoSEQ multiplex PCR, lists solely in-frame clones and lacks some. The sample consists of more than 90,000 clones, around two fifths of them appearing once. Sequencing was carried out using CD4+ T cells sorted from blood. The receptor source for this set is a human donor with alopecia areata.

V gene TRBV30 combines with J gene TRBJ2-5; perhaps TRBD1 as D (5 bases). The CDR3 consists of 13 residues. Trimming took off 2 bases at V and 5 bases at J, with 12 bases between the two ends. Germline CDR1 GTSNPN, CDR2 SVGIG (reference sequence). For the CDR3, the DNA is TGTGCCTGGAGTCCCAGGGCGCGGGAGACCCAGTACTTC. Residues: CAWSPRARETQYF. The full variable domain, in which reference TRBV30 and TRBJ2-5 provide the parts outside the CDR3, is SQTIHQWPATLVQPVGSPLSLECTVEGTSNPNLYWYRQAAGRGLQLLFYSVGIGQISSEVPQNLSASRPQDRQFILSSKKLLLSDSGFYLCAWSPRARETQYFGPGTRLLVL.

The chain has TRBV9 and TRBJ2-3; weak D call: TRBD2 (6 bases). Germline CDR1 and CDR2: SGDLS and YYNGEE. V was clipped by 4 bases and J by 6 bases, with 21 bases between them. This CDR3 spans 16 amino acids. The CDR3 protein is CASSRSGGLEADTQYF. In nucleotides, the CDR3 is TGTGCCAGCAGCCGATCAGGAGGGCTGGAGGCGGATACGCAGTATTTT.

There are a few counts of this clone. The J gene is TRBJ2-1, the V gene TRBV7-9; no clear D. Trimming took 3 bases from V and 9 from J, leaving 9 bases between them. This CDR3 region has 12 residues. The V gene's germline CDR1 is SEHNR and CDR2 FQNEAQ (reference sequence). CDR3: CASSFSETEQFF. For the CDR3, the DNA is TGTGCCAGCAGCTTCTCAGAGACTGAGCAGTTCTTC.

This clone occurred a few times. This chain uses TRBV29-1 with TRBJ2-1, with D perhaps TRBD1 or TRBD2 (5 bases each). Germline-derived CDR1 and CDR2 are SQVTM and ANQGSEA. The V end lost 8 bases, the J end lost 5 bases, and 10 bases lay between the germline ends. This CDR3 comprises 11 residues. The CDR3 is CSLGDDNEQFF. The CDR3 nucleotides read TGCAGCCTGGGGGACGACAATGAGCAGTTCTTC.

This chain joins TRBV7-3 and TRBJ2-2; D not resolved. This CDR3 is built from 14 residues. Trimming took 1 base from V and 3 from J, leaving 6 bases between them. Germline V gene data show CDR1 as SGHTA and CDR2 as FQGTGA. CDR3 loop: CASSLRRDTGELFF. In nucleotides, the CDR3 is TGTGCCAGCAGCTTAAGGAGAGACACCGGGGAGCTGTTTTTT.

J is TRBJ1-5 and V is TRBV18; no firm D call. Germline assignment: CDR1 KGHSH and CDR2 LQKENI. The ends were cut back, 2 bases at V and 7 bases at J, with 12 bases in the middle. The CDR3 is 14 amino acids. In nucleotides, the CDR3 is TGTGCCAGCTCACCAGAGATGACGAGGCAGCCCCAGCATTTT. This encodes CASSPEMTRQPQHF.

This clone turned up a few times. The CDR3 reads CASSSQGFGEKLFF. The CDR3, as DNA: TGTGCCAGCAGCTCACAGGGGTTCGGCGAAAAACTGTTTTTT. The chain couples TRBV7-9 to TRBJ1-4; 7 bases align to TRBD1. V lost 4 bases, J lost 8 bases, and 7 bases stayed unmatched. Germline values: CDR1 SEHNR, CDR2 FQNEAQ (reference sequence). There are 14 residues in the CDR3.

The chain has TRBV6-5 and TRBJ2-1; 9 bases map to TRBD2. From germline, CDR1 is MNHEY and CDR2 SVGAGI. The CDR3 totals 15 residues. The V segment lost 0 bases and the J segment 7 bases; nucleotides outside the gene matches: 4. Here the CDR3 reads CASSYSTTSGNEQFF. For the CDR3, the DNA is TGTGCCAGCAGTTACTCGACAACTAGCGGGAATGAGCAGTTCTTC.

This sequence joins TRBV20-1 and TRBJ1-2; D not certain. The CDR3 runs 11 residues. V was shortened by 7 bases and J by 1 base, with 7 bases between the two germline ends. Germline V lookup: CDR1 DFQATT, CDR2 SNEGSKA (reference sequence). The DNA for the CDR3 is TGCAGTGGTGGGAGTAACTATGGCTACACCTTC. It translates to CSGGSNYGYTF.

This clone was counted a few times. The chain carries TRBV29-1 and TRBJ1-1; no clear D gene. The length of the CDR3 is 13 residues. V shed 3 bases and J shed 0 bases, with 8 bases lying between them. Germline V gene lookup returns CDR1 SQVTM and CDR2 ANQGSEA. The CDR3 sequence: CSVEWAVNTEAFF. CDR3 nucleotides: TGCAGCGTTGAGTGGGCCGTGAACACTGAAGCTTTCTTT.

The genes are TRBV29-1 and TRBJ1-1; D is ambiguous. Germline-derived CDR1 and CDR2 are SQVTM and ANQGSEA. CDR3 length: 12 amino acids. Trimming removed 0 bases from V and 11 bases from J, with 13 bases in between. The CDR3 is CSVEDQTLSAFF. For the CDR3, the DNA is TGCAGCGTTGAAGATCAAACGTTGTCTGCTTTCTTT.

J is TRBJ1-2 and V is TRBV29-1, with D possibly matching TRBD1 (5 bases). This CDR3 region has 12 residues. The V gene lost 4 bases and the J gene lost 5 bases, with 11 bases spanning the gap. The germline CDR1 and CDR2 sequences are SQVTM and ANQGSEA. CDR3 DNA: TGCAGCGTTGGCCGGGGGGAGTATGGCTACACCTTC. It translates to CSVGRGEYGYTF. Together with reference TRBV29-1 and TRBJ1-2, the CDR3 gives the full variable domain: SAVISQKPSRDICQRGTSLTIQCQVDSQVTMMFWYRQQPGQSLTLIATANQGSEATYESGFVIDKFPISRPNLTFSTLTVSNMSPEDSSIYLCSVGRGEYGYTFGSGTRLTVV.

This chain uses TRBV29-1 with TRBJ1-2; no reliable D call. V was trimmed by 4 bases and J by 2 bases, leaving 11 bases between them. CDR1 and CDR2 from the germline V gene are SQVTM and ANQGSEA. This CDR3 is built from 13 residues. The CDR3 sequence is CSVVGEGNYGYTF. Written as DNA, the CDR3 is TGCAGCGTTGTAGGCGAAGGAAACTATGGCTACACCTTC.

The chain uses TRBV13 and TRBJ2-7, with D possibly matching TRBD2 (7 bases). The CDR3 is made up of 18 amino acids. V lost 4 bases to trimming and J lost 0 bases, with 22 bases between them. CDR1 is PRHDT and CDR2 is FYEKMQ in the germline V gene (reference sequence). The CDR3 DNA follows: TGTGCCAGCAGCTCGATCGCCTATCGGGGGGCCTTCTCCTACGAGCAGTACTTC. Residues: CASSSIAYRGAFSYEQYF.

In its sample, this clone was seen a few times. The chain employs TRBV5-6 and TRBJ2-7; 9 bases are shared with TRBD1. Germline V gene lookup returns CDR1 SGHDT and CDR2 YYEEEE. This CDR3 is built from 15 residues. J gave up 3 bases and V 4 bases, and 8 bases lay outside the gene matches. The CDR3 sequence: CASSTTGTGNYEQYF. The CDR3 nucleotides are TGTGCCAGCAGCACCACCGGGACAGGGAACTACGAGCAGTACTTC.

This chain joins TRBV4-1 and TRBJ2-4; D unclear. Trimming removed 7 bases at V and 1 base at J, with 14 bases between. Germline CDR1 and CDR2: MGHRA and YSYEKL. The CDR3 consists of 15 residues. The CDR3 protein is CASTSLVRAKNIQYF. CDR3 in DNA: TGCGCCAGCACCTCCCTTGTCCGGGCCAAAAACATTCAGTACTTC.

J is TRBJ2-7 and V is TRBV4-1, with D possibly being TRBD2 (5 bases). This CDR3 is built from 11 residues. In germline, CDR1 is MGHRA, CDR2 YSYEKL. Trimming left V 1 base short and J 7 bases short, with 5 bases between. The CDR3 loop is CASSQAGEQYF. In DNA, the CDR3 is TGCGCCAGCAGCCAAGCGGGGGAGCAGTACTTC.

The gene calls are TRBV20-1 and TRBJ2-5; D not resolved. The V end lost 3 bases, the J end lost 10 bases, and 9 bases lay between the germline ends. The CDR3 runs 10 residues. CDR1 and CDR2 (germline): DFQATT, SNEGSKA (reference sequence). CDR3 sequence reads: CSARKDDQYF. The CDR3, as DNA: TGCAGTGCTAGGAAGGATGACCAGTACTTC.